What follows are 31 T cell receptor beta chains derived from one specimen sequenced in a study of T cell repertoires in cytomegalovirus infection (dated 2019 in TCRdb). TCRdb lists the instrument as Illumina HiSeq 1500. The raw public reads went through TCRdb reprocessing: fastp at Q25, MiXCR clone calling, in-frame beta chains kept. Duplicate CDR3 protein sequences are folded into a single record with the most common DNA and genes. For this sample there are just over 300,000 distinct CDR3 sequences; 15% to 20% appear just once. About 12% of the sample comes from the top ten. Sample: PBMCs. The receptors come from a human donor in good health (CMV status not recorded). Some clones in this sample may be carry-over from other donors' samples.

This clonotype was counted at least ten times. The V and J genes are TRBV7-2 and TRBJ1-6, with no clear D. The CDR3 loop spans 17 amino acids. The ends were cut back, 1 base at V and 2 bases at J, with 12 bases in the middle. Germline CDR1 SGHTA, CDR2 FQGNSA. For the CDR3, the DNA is TGTGCCAGCAGCTTAGGTCCCGGAAGCCCCTATAATTCACCCCTCCACTTT. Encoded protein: CASSLGPGSPYNSPLHF.

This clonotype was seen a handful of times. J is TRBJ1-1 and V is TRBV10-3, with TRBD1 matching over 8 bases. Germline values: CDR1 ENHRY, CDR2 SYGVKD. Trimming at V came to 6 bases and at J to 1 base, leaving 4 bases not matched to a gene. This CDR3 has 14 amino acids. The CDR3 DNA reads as TGTGCCATCAGCGTAGACAGGGGGAACACTGAAGCTTTCTTT. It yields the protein CAISVDRGNTEAFF.

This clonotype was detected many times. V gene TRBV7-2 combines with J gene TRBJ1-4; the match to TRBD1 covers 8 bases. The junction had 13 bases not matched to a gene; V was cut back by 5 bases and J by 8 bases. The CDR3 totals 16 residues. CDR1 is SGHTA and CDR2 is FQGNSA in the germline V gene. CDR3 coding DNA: TGTGCCAGCAGCCCCCCCGGTGGGACAGGCGGGGAAAAACTGTTTTTT. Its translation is CASSPPGGTGGEKLFF.

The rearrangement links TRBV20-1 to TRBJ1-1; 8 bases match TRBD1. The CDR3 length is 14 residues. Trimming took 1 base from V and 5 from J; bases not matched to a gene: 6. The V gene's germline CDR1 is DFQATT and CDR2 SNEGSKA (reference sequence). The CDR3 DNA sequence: TGCAGTGCTAGAGGAGACAGGGGCCGGACTGAAGCTTTCTTT. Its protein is CSARGDRGRTEAFF.

The CDR3 spells CASSEVGLAGANTGELFF. The CDR3 DNA sequence: TGTGCCAGCAGTGAAGTAGGTCTAGCGGGGGCGAACACCGGGGAGCTGTTTTTT. The rearrangement uses TRBV6-1 and TRBJ2-2, with 10 positions matching TRBD2. This CDR3 has 18 amino acids. The V and J ends lost 1 base and 0 bases, in that order; junction bases with no gene match: 5. CDR1 and CDR2 (germline): MNHNS, SASEGT.

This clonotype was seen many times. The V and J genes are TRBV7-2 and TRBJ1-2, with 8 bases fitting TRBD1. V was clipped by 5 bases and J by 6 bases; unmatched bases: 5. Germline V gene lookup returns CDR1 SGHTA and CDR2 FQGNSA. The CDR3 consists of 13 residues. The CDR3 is CASSAGQGNGYTF. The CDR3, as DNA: TGTGCCAGCAGCGCAGGACAGGGCAATGGCTACACCTTC.

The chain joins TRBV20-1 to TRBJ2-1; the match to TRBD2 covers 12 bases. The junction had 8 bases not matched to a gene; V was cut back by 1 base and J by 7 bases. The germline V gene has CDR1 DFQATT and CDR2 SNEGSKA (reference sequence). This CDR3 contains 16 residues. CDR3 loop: CSARVSGTSGLNEQFF. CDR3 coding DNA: TGCAGTGCTAGAGTATCCGGGACTAGCGGGTTAAATGAGCAGTTCTTC.

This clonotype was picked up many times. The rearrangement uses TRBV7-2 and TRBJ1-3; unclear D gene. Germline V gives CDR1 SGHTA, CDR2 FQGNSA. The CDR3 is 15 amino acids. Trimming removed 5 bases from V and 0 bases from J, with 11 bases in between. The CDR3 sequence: CASSPRRSSGNTIYF. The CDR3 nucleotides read TGTGCCAGCAGCCCCCGACGGAGCTCTGGAAACACCATATATTTT. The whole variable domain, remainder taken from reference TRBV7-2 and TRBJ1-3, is GAGVSQSPSNKVTEKGKDVELRCDPISGHTALYWYRQSLGQGLEFLIYFQGNSAPDKSGLPSDRFSAERTGGSVSTLTIQRTQQEDSAVYLCASSPRRSSGNTIYFGEGSWLTVV.

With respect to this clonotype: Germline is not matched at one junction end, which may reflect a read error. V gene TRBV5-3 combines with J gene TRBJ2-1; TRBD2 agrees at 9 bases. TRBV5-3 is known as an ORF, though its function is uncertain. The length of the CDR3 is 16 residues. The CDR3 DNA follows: TGTGCCAGCAGCTTGGGAGGAGCGGGGGGTCACAATGAGCAGTTCTTC. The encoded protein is CASSLGGAGGHNEQFF.

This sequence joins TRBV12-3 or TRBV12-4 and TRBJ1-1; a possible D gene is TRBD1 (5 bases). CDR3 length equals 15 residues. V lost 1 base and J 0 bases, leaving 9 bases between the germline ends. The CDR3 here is CASSLGRGLNTEAFF. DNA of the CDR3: TGTGCCAGCAGTTTAGGGAGGGGTTTGAACACTGAAGCTTTCTTT.

CDR3 protein: CASSPFDPSGTGELFF. CDR3 DNA sequence: TGTGCCAGCTCACCGTTCGACCCAAGCGGCACCGGGGAGCTGTTTTTT. The V and J genes are TRBV18 and TRBJ2-2, with D perhaps matching TRBD2 (5 bases). The germline V gene encodes CDR1 KGHSH and CDR2 LQKENI. This CDR3 region has 16 residues. Trimming shortened V by 3 bases and J by 4 bases, and 15 bases separated the two germline ends.

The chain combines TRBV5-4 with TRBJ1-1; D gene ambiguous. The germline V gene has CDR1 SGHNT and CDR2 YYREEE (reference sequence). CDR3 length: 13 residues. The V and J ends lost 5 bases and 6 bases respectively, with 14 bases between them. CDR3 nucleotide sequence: TGTGCCAGCAGATTCGAGAGGGTCGCTGAAGCTTTCTTT. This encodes CASRFERVAEAFF.

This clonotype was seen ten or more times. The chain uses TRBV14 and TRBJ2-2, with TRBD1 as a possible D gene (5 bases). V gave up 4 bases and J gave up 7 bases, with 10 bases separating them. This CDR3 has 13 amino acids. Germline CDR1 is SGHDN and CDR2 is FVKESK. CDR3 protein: CASSPTEYGELFF. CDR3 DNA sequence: TGTGCCAGCAGCCCGACAGAATACGGGGAGCTGTTTTTT.

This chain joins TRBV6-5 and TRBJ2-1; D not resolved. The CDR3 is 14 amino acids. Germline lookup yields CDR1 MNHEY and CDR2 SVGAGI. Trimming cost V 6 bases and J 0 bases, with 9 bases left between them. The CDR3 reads CASSTDGSYNEQFF. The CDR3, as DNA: TGTGCCAGCAGCACCGACGGCTCCTACAATGAGCAGTTCTTC.

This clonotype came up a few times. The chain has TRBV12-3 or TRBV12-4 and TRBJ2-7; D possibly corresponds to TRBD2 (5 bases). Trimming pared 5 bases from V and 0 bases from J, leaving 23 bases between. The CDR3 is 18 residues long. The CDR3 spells CASSPPSGFLGSSYEQYF. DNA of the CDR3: TGTGCCAGCAGTCCCCCCTCGGGGTTCTTGGGCAGCTCCTACGAGCAGTACTTC.

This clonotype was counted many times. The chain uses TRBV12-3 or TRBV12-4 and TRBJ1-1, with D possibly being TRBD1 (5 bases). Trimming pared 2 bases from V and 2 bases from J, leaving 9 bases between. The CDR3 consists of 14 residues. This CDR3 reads CASSLRQINTEAFF. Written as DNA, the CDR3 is TGTGCCAGCAGTTTAAGACAGATCAACACTGAAGCTTTCTTT.

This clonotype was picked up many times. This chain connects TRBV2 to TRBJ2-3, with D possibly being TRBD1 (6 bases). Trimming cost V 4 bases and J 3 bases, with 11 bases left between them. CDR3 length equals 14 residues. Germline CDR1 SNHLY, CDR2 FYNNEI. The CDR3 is CASSAQGRTDTQYF. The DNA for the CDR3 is TGTGCCAGCAGTGCTCAGGGGCGTACAGATACGCAGTATTTT.

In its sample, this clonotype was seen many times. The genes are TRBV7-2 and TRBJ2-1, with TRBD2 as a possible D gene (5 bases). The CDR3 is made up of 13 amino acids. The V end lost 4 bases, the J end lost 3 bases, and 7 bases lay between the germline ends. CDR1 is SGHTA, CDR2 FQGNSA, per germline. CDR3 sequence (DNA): TGTGCCAGCAGCTCCGGGATCTACAATGAGCAGTTCTTC. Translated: CASSSGIYNEQFF.

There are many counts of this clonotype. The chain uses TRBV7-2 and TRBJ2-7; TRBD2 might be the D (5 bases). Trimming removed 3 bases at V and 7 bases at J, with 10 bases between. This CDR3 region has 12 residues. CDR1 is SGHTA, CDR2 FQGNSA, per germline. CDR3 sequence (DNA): TGTGCCAGCAGCTTTCCTCCGGGGGAGCAGTACTTC. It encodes CASSFPPGEQYF.

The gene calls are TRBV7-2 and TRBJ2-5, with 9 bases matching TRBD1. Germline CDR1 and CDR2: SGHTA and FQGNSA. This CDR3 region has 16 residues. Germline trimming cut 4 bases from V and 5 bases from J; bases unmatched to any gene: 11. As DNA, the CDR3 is TGTGCCAGCAGCTCCCTCCCGGGACAGGGATTGGAGACCCAGTACTTC. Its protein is CASSSLPGQGLETQYF. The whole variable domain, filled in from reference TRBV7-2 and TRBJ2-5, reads GAGVSQSPSNKVTEKGKDVELRCDPISGHTALYWYRQSLGQGLEFLIYFQGNSAPDKSGLPSDRFSAERTGGSVSTLTIQRTQQEDSAVYLCASSSLPGQGLETQYFGPGTRLLVL.

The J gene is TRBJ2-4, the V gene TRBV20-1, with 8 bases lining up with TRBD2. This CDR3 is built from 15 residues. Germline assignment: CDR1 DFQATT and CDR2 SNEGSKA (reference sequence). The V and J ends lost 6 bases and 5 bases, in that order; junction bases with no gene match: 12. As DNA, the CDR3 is TGCAGTGCCCCCGGGGTAGCGGGGCAAGAAAACATTCAGTACTTC. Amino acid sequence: CSAPGVAGQENIQYF.

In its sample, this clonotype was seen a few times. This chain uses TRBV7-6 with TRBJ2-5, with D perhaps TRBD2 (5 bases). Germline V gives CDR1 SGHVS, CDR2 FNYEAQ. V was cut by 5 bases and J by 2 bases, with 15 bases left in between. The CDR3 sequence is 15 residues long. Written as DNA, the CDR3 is TGTGCCAGCAGCCCCAATGGACTGTGGCAAGAGACCCAGTACTTC. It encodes CASSPNGLWQETQYF. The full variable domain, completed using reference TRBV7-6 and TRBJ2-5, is GAGVSQSPRYKVTKRGQDVALRCDPISGHVSLYWYRQALGQGPEFLTYFNYEAQQDKSGLPNDRFSAERPEGSISTLTIQRTEQRDSAMYRCASSPNGLWQETQYFGPGTRLLVL.

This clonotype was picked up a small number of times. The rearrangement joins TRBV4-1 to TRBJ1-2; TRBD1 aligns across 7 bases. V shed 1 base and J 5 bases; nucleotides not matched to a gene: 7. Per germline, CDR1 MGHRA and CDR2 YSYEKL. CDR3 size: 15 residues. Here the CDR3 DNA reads TGCGCCAGCAGCCAAGTGGGGGACAGACGATATGGCTACACCTTC. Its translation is CASSQVGDRRYGYTF.

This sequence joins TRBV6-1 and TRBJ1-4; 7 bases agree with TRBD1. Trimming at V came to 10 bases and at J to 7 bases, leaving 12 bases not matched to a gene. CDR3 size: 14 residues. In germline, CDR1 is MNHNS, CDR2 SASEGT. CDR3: CATSRGVLVEKLFF. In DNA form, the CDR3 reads TGTGCCACATCCAGGGGGGTGTTAGTTGAAAAACTGTTTTTT.

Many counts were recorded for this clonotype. CDR3 amino acids: CASSPPTGIPEAFF. The CDR3 DNA reads TGTGCCAGCAGCCCTCCTACAGGCATCCCTGAAGCTTTCTTT. The chain has TRBV5-6 and TRBJ1-1, with D possibly TRBD1 on 5 matching bases. The CDR3 is 14 amino acids. V was shortened by 4 bases and J by 6 bases, with 16 bases between the two germline ends. The germline CDR1 and CDR2 sequences are SGHDT and YYEEEE. Full variable domain (missing parts from reference TRBV5-6 and TRBJ1-1): DAGVTQSPTHLIKTRGQQVTLRCSPKSGHDTVSWYQQALGQGPQFIFQYYEEEERQRGNFPDRFSGHQFPNYSSELNVNALLLGDSALYLCASSPPTGIPEAFFGQGTRLTVV.

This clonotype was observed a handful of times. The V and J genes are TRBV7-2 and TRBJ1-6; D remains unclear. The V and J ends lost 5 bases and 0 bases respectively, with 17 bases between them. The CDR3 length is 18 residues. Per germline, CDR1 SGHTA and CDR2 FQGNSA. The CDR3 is CASSNGRTRSSYNSPLHF. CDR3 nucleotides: TGTGCCAGCAGCAATGGCCGGACGAGGAGCTCCTATAATTCACCCCTCCACTTT.

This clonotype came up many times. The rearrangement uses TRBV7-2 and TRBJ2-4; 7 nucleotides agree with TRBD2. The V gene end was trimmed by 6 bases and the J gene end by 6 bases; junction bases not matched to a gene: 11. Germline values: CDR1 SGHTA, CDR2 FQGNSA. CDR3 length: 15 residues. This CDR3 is CASSYTSGTPNIQYF. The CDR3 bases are TGTGCCAGCAGTTACACCAGCGGGACCCCAAACATTCAGTACTTC.

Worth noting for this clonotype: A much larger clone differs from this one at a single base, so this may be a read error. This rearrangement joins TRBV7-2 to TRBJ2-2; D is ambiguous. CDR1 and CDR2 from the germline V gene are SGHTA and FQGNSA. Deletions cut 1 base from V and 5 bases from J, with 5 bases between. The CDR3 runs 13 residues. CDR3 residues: CTSSLVGTGELFF. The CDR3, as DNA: TGTACCAGCAGCTTAGTGGGGACCGGGGAGCTGTTTTTT.

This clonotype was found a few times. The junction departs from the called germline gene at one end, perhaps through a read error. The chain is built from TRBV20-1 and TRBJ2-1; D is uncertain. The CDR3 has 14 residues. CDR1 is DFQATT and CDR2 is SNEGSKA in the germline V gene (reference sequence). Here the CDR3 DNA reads TGCAGTGCTAGAGTCGGCGACTCCAACAATGAGCAGTTCTTC. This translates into CSARVGDSNNEQFF.

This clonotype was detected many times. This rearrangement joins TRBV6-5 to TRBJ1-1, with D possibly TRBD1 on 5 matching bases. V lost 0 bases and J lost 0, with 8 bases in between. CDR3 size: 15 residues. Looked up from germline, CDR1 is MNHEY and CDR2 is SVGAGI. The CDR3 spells CASSYSTGLNTEAFF. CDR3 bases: TGTGCCAGCAGTTACTCGACGGGACTGAACACTGAAGCTTTCTTT.

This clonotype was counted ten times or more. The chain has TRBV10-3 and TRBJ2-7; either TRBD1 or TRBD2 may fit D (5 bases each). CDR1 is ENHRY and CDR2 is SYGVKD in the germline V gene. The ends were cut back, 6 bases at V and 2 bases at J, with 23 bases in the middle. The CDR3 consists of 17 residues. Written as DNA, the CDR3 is TGTGCCATCAGAACCCAAGGGACGCAGAACCGAACCTACGAGCAGTACTTC. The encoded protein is CAIRTQGTQNRTYEQYF.